A single sample is the source of the 6 T cell receptor beta chains below, sequenced in a study of PD-L1 blockade in urothelial cancer. Here immunoSEQ multiplex PCR was the method, and the copy in TCRdb shows in-frame clones only, minus some. The sample records fewer than 45,000 clones, around 82% being singletons. The source was PBMCs, collected around atezolizumab (anti-PD-L1) treatment. These TCRs come from a man in his 70s with urothelial cancer.

This clone turned up a few times. The CDR3 here is CAWSERGGYTF. The CDR3 DNA is TGTGCCTGGAGTGAGAGGGGGGGCTACACCTTC. The chain joins TRBV30 to TRBJ1-2; the D gene is possibly TRBD1 (6 bases). Germline V gene sequence: CDR1 GTSNPN, CDR2 SVGIG (reference sequence). The CDR3 contains 11 residues. V lost 1 base and J 8 bases, leaving 8 bases between the germline ends.

The chain has TRBV9 and TRBJ2-2, with 10 positions matching TRBD1. Germline CDR1 SGDLS, CDR2 YYNGEE. J gave up 7 bases and V 5 bases, and 5 bases lay outside the gene matches. The CDR3 loop spans 14 amino acids. The CDR3 here is CASRAGQGYGELFF. CDR3 DNA: TGTGCCAGCAGAGCGGGACAGGGGTACGGGGAGCTGTTTTTT. Full variable domain (missing parts from reference TRBV9 and TRBJ2-2): DSGVTQTPKHLITATGQRVTLRCSPRSGDLSVYWYQQSLDQGLQFLIQYYNGEERAKGNILERFSAQQFPDLHSELNLSSLELGDSALYFCASRAGQGYGELFFGEGSRLTVL.

This chain joins TRBV5-6 and TRBJ2-5; 7 nucleotides match TRBD1. CDR1 and CDR2 from the germline V gene are SGHDT and YYEEEE. Trimming removed 3 bases from V and 4 bases from J; junction bases left unmatched: 6. CDR3 size: 14 residues. Here the CDR3 DNA reads TGTGCCAGCAGCTACTCGACAGGGCGAGAGACCCAGTACTTC. It yields the protein CASSYSTGRETQYF. Filled out from reference TRBV5-6 and TRBJ2-5, the complete variable domain reads DAGVTQSPTHLIKTRGQQVTLRCSPKSGHDTVSWYQQALGQGPQFIFQYYEEEERQRGNFPDRFSGHQFPNYSSELNVNALLLGDSALYLCASSYSTGRETQYFGPGTRLLVL.

The V gene is TRBV15, the J gene TRBJ2-5; TRBD1 is a possible D gene (6 bases). CDR3 size: 18 residues. Looked up from germline, CDR1 is LNHNV and CDR2 is YYDKDF (reference sequence). V was trimmed by 0 bases and J by 4 bases, leaving 21 bases between them. The CDR3 sequence: CATSRDSLVLGGRETQYF. The CDR3 region has the DNA TGTGCCACCAGCAGAGATTCTTTGGTGCTAGGGGGTCGAGAGACCCAGTACTTC.

The gene calls are TRBV5-5 and TRBJ2-2; TRBD1 matches 10 bases. Germline CDR1 SGHKS, CDR2 YYEKEE (reference sequence). This CDR3 has 15 residues. Germline trimming cut 1 base from V and 5 bases from J; bases unmatched to any gene: 2. Here the CDR3 reads CASSLTGQGTGELFF. The CDR3 bases are TGTGCCAGCAGCTTGACGGGACAGGGGACCGGGGAGCTGTTTTTT.

The sample holds one count of this clone. The chain combines TRBV19 with TRBJ2-5, with D unresolved. Germline V CDR1 and CDR2: LNHDA, SQIVND (reference sequence). The CDR3 covers 11 residues. The ends were cut back, 7 bases at V and 4 bases at J, with 7 bases in the middle. CDR3 in amino acids: CASTLPETQYF. Here the CDR3 DNA reads TGTGCCAGTACCCTCCCAGAGACCCAGTACTTC. The full variable domain, with the rest looked up from reference TRBV19 and TRBJ2-5, is DGGITQSPKYLFRKEGQNVTLSCEQNLNHDAMYWYRQDPGQGLRLIYYSQIVNDFQKGDIAEGYSVSREKKESFPLTVTSAQKNPTAFYLCASTLPETQYFGPGTRLLVL.